A single sample gave rise to the 21 T cell receptor beta chains below, sequenced in a study of shared clonotypes between healthy human individuals. Libraries were prepared by immunoSEQ multiplex PCR; TCRdb keeps only in-frame clonotypes and omits some of them. Here the sample spans around 2,100,000 clones, around 96% being singletons. CD8 cells classed as naive were CD45RO-negative and positively selected for CCR7, excluding terminally differentiated effector memory CD45RA+ cells. Source material: naive CD8+ T cells sorted from blood. The receptor set was obtained from a man aged 18 to 30 in good health.

This sequence joins TRBV28 and TRBJ1-4; possible D gene TRBD1, 5 bases. Germline V CDR1 and CDR2: MDHEN, SYDVKM. CDR3 length: 14 residues. The germline V and J ends were trimmed by 3 bases and 4 bases, with 9 bases remaining between them. CDR3 region: CASSFRGINEKLFF. CDR3 sequence (DNA): TGTGCCAGCAGTTTTCGGGGGATTAATGAAAAACTGTTTTTT. The whole variable domain, filled in from reference TRBV28 and TRBJ1-4, reads DVKVTQSSRYLVKRTGEKVFLECVQDMDHENMFWYRQDPGLGLRLIYFSYDVKMKEKGDIPEGYSVSREKKERFSLILESASTNQTSMYLCASSFRGINEKLFFGSGTQLSVL.

The chain joins TRBV2 to TRBJ2-3, with D unclear. Germline lookup yields CDR1 SNHLY and CDR2 FYNNEI. This CDR3 comprises 17 residues. The V and J ends lost 2 bases and 0 bases respectively, with 15 bases between them. The DNA for the CDR3 is TGTGCCAGCAGTGAACCCCCCCGAAGCAGTAGCACAGATACGCAGTATTTT. It is translated as CASSEPPRSSSTDTQYF.

This chain joins TRBV19 and TRBJ2-7, with a weak D call TRBD2 (6 bases). Trimming cost V 4 bases and J 0 bases, with 13 bases left between them. CDR3 length: 15 residues. Germline CDR1 is LNHDA and CDR2 is SQIVND (reference sequence). CDR3 amino acids: CASSNLATSSYEQYF. Here the CDR3 DNA reads TGTGCCAGTAGTAACCTAGCGACCAGCTCCTACGAGCAGTACTTC.

This clone was detected only a few times. V is TRBV27 and J is TRBJ2-7; 7 bases match TRBD1. CDR1 is MNHEY, CDR2 SMNVEV, per germline (reference sequence). The trim removed 4 bases at V and 2 bases at J, leaving 2 bases unmatched. The CDR3 spans 13 residues. CDR3 sequence reads: CASSWGTAYEQYF. The CDR3, as DNA: TGTGCCAGCAGTTGGGGGACAGCCTACGAGCAGTACTTC.

The chain is built from TRBV15 and TRBJ1-1, with D perhaps matching TRBD1 (5 bases). The germline V and J ends were trimmed by 5 bases and 3 bases, with 16 bases remaining between them. Per the germline V gene, CDR1 is LNHNV and CDR2 is YYDKDF (reference sequence). The CDR3 runs to 15 residues. CDR3 sequence (DNA): TGTGCCACCAGCGTCCGTCAGGGTTTTTACACTGAAGCTTTCTTT. Its translation: CATSVRQGFYTEAFF.

V usage is TRBV27 and J usage is TRBJ2-7; D might be TRBD1 (5 bases). The germline V gene has CDR1 MNHEY and CDR2 SMNVEV (reference sequence). The V end lost 3 bases, the J end lost 5 bases, and 8 bases lay between the germline ends. The CDR3 has 12 amino acids. DNA of the CDR3: TGTGCCAGCAGTTTCTGGGGCGACGAGCAGTACTTC. Protein sequence: CASSFWGDEQYF.

This chain joins TRBV27 and TRBJ1-2, with D tentatively TRBD1 (5 bases). Germline CDR1 and CDR2: MNHEY and SMNVEV (reference sequence). The CDR3 has 14 residues. Trimming left V 10 bases short and J 4 bases short, with 19 bases between. This chain's CDR3 is CATSAGSQVYGYTF. CDR3 bases: TGTGCCACCTCGGCAGGGAGTCAAGTCTATGGCTACACCTTC.

The table lists this clone with a count of one. The gene calls are TRBV6-5 and TRBJ2-2; D is undetermined. CDR3 length equals 15 residues. With 0 bases removed from V and 4 bases from J, the gap between germline ends came to 9 bases. The germline V gene encodes CDR1 MNHEY and CDR2 SVGAGI. CDR3 coding DNA: TGTGCCAGCAGTTACTCTAGGGCGATCACCGGGGAGCTGTTTTTT. Its protein product is CASSYSRAITGELFF.

The J gene is TRBJ2-5, the V gene TRBV7-9, with 13 bases lining up with TRBD2. Germline values: CDR1 SEHNR, CDR2 FQNEAQ (reference sequence). The CDR3 sequence is 17 residues long. Trimming cost V 5 bases and J 3 bases; bases outside gene matches: 9. CDR3: CASSGSRTSGSEETQYF. The DNA of the CDR3 is TGTGCCAGCAGCGGGAGTAGGACTAGCGGGAGTGAAGAGACCCAGTACTTC.

This chain uses TRBV11-2 with TRBJ1-2; D might be TRBD1 (5 bases). The length of the CDR3 is 14 residues. Trimming took off 1 base at V and 5 bases at J, with 11 bases between the two ends. Per the germline V gene, CDR1 is SGHAT and CDR2 is FQNNGV. Here the CDR3 reads CASSLGGIGYGYTF. Here the CDR3 DNA reads TGTGCCAGCAGCTTAGGGGGGATAGGGTATGGCTACACCTTC.

Turning to this clone: Other nucleotide sequences in the sample specify the same CDR3. J is TRBJ2-7 and V is TRBV6-1; possible D gene TRBD1, 6 bases. Germline values: CDR1 MNHNS, CDR2 SASEGT. This CDR3 spans 13 amino acids. Trimming removed 5 bases at V and 2 bases at J, with 10 bases between. The CDR3 loop is CASSRDITYEQYF. CDR3 in DNA: TGTGCCAGCAGTAGGGACATTACCTACGAGCAGTACTTC.

The chain carries TRBV19 and TRBJ1-5; D is unresolved. The V gene's germline CDR1 is LNHDA and CDR2 SQIVND (reference sequence). The CDR3 has 15 amino acids. Trimming took 5 bases from V and 7 from J, leaving 18 bases between them. Here the CDR3 DNA reads TGTGCCAGTAGTCCGGGCCGTTCGGGTTTGCAGCCCCAGCATTTT. Protein product: CASSPGRSGLQPQHF.

V gene TRBV28 combines with J gene TRBJ2-7, with D possibly being TRBD1 or TRBD2 (5 bases each). This CDR3 has 19 residues. Germline V gene lookup returns CDR1 MDHEN and CDR2 SYDVKM. V was trimmed by 3 bases and J by 3 bases, leaving 27 bases between them. CDR3 DNA: TGTGCCAGCAGTTTTAACCCCAGGGCAGAAGGATTGCGGGTCTACGAGCAGTACTTC. This encodes CASSFNPRAEGLRVYEQYF.

The chain is built from TRBV29-1 and TRBJ1-1; 7 bases map to TRBD1. The CDR3 is 13 residues long. Trimming cost V 1 base and J 8 bases; bases outside gene matches: 7. Germline values: CDR1 SQVTM, CDR2 ANQGSEA. The CDR3 coding sequence is TGCAGCGTTGAAGGGCCAGGGGGATTGGAAGCTTTCTTT. This sequence encodes CSVEGPGGLEAFF.

The chain links TRBV25-1 to TRBJ2-5, with D possibly being TRBD2 (6 bases). Trimming pared 6 bases from V and 9 bases from J, leaving 20 bases between. Germline CDR1 reads MGHDK; CDR2 reads SYGVNS. This CDR3 comprises 14 residues. For the CDR3, the DNA is TGTGCCAGCAGCGATAGAGAGGGACTTCCGGCCCAGTACTTC. This sequence encodes CASSDREGLPAQYF. The full variable domain, completed using reference TRBV25-1 and TRBJ2-5, is EADIYQTPRYLVIGTGKKITLECSQTMGHDKMYWYQQDPGMELHLIHYSYGVNSTEKGDLSSESTVSRIRTEHFPLTLESARPSHTSQYLCASSDREGLPAQYFGPGTRLLVL.

The count of this clone is one. V is TRBV7-9 and J is TRBJ2-1, with D perhaps being TRBD1 or TRBD2 (6 bases each). The CDR3 has 16 amino acids. Germline V gives CDR1 SEHNR, CDR2 FQNEAQ (reference sequence). With 1 base removed from V and 3 bases from J, the gap between germline ends came to 13 bases. The CDR3: CASSLVGGQFYNEQFF. The CDR3 DNA is TGTGCCAGCAGCTTAGTTGGGGGGCAGTTCTACAATGAGCAGTTCTTC.

The chain links TRBV5-6 to TRBJ2-2, with D perhaps being TRBD1 or TRBD2 (5 bases each). Trimming removed 0 bases at V and 2 bases at J, with 20 bases between. This CDR3 comprises 19 residues. CDR1 and CDR2 from the germline V gene are SGHDT and YYEEEE. The DNA for the CDR3 is TGTGCCAGCAGCTTGGCGAGTCCAACCGGGGCCAGAAACACCGGGGAGCTGTTTTTT. As protein: CASSLASPTGARNTGELFF.

This chain connects TRBV11-2 to TRBJ2-7, with a tentative D call TRBD2 (6 bases). V lost 1 base and J lost 3, with 16 bases in between. Germline CDR1 and CDR2: SGHAT and FQNNGV. This CDR3 is built from 16 residues. The DNA of the CDR3 is TGTGCCAGCAGCTTAGGTTTGGGGGGTTCGATCTACGAGCAGTACTTC. This gives the protein CASSLGLGGSIYEQYF.

V usage is TRBV29-1 and J usage is TRBJ1-6; D remains unclear. CDR1 SQVTM and CDR2 ANQGSEA come from the germline V gene. This CDR3 is 14 amino acids long. V was pared by 5 bases and J by 6 bases, with 14 bases between. This CDR3 reads CSVRLGMGNSPLHF. The CDR3 DNA sequence: TGCAGCGTTCGTTTAGGTATGGGTAATTCACCCCTCCACTTT.

This rearrangement joins TRBV5-6 to TRBJ2-1; weak D call: TRBD1 (6 bases). V was pared by 4 bases and J by 7 bases, with 15 bases between. The CDR3 totals 14 residues. Germline V gene lookup returns CDR1 SGHDT and CDR2 YYEEEE. DNA of the CDR3: TGTGCCAGCAGCCTCGAAACAGGGAGTAATGAGCAGTTCTTC. Residues: CASSLETGSNEQFF.

The chain uses TRBV11-2 and TRBJ2-7; the D is unclear. Germline V CDR1 and CDR2: SGHAT, FQNNGV. There are 15 residues in the CDR3. V lost 5 bases and J 3 bases, leaving 17 bases between the germline ends. CDR3 in DNA: TGTGCCAGCAGCCCCAACAGTTTCGCCAACTACGAGCAGTACTTC. Its protein product is CASSPNSFANYEQYF.